This T cell receptor (beta chain) was sequenced for a study of somatic mutations in cytotoxic T cells in rheumatoid arthritis. The assay was immunoSEQ multiplex PCR, and TCRdb's table has in-frame clones only and misses some. The top ten clones hold 10% of a sample with about 15,000 clones, approximately 77% of them seen once. Deletions cut 1 base from V and 7 bases from J, with 11 bases between. Germline V gene sequence: CDR1 MGHRA, CDR2 YSYEKL. CDR3 size: 14 residues. Sequenced material: CD8+ T cells sorted from blood. V usage is TRBV4-1 and J usage is TRBJ1-5, with D possibly TRBD1 on 5 matching bases. The receptor comes from an adult with rheumatoid arthritis. The DNA of the CDR3 is TGCGCCAGCAGCCAAGTAATAGGGGCGCAGCCCCAGCATTTT. Amino acids: CASSQVIGAQPQHF.